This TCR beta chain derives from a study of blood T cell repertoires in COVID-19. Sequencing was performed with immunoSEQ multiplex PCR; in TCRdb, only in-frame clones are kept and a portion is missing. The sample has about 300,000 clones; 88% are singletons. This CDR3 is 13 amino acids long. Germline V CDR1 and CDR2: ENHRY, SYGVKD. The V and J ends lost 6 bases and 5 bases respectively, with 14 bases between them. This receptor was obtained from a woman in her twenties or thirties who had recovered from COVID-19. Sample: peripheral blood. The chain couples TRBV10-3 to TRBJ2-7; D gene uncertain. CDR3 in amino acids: CAIRNGELHEQYF. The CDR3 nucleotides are TGTGCCATCAGAAATGGTGAGTTGCACGAGCAGTACTTC.